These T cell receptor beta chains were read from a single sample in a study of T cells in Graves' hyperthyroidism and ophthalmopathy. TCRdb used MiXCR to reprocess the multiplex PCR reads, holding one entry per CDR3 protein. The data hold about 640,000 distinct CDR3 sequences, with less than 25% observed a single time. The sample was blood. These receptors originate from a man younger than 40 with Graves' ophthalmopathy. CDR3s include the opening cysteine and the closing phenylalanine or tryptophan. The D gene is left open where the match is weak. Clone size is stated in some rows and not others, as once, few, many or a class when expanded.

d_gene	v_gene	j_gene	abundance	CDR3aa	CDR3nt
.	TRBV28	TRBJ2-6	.	CASRDMSNVLTF	TGTGCCAGCAGGGACATGTCCAACGTCCTGACTTTC
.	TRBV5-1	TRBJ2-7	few	CASSPRPGRSSYEQYF	TGCGCCAGCAGCCCGCGCCCGGGACGGAGCTCCTACGAGCAGTACTTC
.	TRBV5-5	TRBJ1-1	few	CASSLERGATEAFF	TGTGCCAGCAGCTTGGAACGGGGAGCGACTGAAGCTTTCTTT
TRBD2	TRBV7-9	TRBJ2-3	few	CASSFDGLAGNTQYF	TGTGCCAGCAGCTTCGACGGGCTAGCGGGAAATACGCAGTATTTT
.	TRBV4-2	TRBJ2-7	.	CASSQDTPLEQYF	TGTGCCAGCAGCCAAGATACCCCCCTCGAGCAGTACTTC
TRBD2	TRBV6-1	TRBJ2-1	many	CASSLRGGYNEQFF	TGTGCCAGCAGTTTGCGGGGGGGTTACAATGAGCAGTTCTTC
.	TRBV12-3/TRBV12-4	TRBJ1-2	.	CVSRPRMRLYGYTF	TGTGTCAGCAGGCCCCGTATGAGACTCTATGGCTACACCTTC
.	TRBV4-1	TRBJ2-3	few	CASSPKLPLGRTDTQYF	TGCGCCAGCAGCCCCAAATTGCCGTTGGGGCGCACAGATACGCAGTATTTT
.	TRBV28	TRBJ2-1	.	CASNRGNEQFF	TGTGCCAGCAACCGGGGTAATGAGCAGTTCTTC
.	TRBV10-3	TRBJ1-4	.	CAISEAQIATNEKLFF	TGTGCCATCAGTGAAGCACAGATTGCAACTAATGAAAAACTGTTTTTT
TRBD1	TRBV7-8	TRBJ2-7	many	CASSISGTGAYEQYF	TGTGCCAGCAGCATCTCCGGGACAGGGGCCTACGAGCAGTACTTC
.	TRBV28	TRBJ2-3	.	CASSGVSDTQYF	TGTGCCAGCTCGGGAGTGTCGGATACGCAGTATTTT
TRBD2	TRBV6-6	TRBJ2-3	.	CASSYSAGGLGDTQYF	TGTGCCAGCAGTTACTCGGCGGGAGGATTGGGAGATACGCAGTATTTT
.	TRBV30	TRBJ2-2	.	CAWSRQLDTGELFF	TGTGCCTGGAGTCGGCAGCTGGACACCGGGGAGCTGTTTTTT
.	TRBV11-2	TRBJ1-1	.	CASSLDVGGITEAFF	TGTGCCAGCAGCTTAGACGTGGGGGGGATAACTGAAGCTTTCTTT